The 24 T cell receptor beta chains below were found in one sample sequenced in a study of OX40 agonist ivuxolimab in advanced cancers. Library generation was performed with the immunoSEQ multiplex PCR assay. TCRdb carries this immuneACCESS record with in-frame sequences only. Its versions omit some clonotypes, under half of them owing to an unresolved V gene in the studies checked, with the rest unexplained. The sample table records some 50,000 clones; 75% to 90% of these occur just once. The top ten hold roughly 0.69% of the sample. This specimen consisted of CD4+ or CD8+ T cells sorted from blood, obtained in a trial of the OX40 agonist ivuxolimab. These receptors were taken from an adult with an advanced solid tumor such as melanoma, head and neck, liver or kidney cancer.

J is TRBJ2-1 and V is TRBV6-1; D is possibly TRBD2 (6 bases). With 5 bases removed from V and 10 bases from J, the gap between germline ends came to 6 bases. CDR1 and CDR2 from the germline V gene are MNHNS and SASEGT. The CDR3 has 10 residues. CDR3 in DNA: TGTGCCAGCAGTCGGGGGGAGCAGTTCTTC. Translation gives CASSRGEQFF.

J is TRBJ1-1 and V is TRBV6-1; 7 nucleotides match TRBD1. Germline V lookup: CDR1 MNHNS, CDR2 SASEGT. J gave up 4 bases and V 6 bases, and 5 bases lay outside the gene matches. The CDR3 has 13 amino acids. The CDR3 region has the DNA TGTGCCAGCAGCGTGACAGGGTTCACTGAAGCTTTCTTT. Encoded protein: CASSVTGFTEAFF.

The chain recombines TRBV5-1 with TRBJ2-1; possible D gene TRBD2, 5 bases. The CDR3 is 13 residues long. CDR1 SGHRS and CDR2 YFSETQ come from the germline V gene. V was clipped by 7 bases and J by 8 bases, with 16 bases between them. The CDR3 DNA is TGCGCCAGCTCTGTTACTAGTGGTTATGAGCAGTTCTTC. Residues: CASSVTSGYEQFF.

The chain employs TRBV2 and TRBJ1-4; a weak D match, TRBD1 (5 bases). Trimming stripped 6 bases from V and 6 bases from J, with 14 bases between. Germline loops: CDR1 SNHLY, CDR2 FYNNEI. The CDR3 consists of 14 residues. As DNA, the CDR3 is TGTGCCAGCAGGCCCCAGGGAGTCGATGAAAAACTGTTTTTT. Its protein is CASRPQGVDEKLFF.

The rearrangement joins TRBV11-2 to TRBJ2-7, with D tentatively TRBD1 (6 bases). The CDR3 loop spans 13 amino acids. V was shortened by 5 bases and J by 6 bases, with 14 bases between the two germline ends. The germline V gene has CDR1 SGHAT and CDR2 FQNNGV. The CDR3 nucleotides read TGTGCCAGCAGCCTAGCACAGGGAACCGAGCAGTACTTC. This translates into CASSLAQGTEQYF.

This chain uses TRBV14 with TRBJ1-2; D remains unclear. Trimming removed 0 bases at V and 5 bases at J, with 13 bases between. Germline-derived CDR1 and CDR2 are SGHDN and FVKESK. The CDR3 length is 15 residues. The CDR3 region is CASSQDLLGKYGYTF. Here the CDR3 DNA reads TGTGCCAGCAGCCAAGATCTTTTAGGGAAATATGGCTACACCTTC.

By proportion, this clone is medium-sized. The chain has TRBV18 and TRBJ1-1; D may be TRBD1 (5 bases). Per the germline V gene, CDR1 is KGHSH and CDR2 is LQKENI. The CDR3 runs 14 residues. Trimming pared 2 bases from V and 4 bases from J, leaving 11 bases between. The CDR3 DNA reads as TGTGCCAGCTCACCATCGGGGGGTAGCACTGAAGCTTTCTTT. This codes for CASSPSGGSTEAFF. Using reference TRBV18 and TRBJ1-1 for the parts outside the CDR3, the full variable domain is NAGVMQNPRHLVRRRGQEARLRCSPMKGHSHVYWYRQLPEEGLKFMVYLQKENIIDESGMPKERFSAEFPKEGPSILRIQQVVRGDSAAYFCASSPSGGSTEAFFGQGTRLTVV.

This clone has only one observation. The chain is built from TRBV7-2 and TRBJ1-4; 7 positions agree with TRBD1. Germline trimming cut 2 bases from V and 3 bases from J; bases unmatched to any gene: 3. The CDR3 sequence is 15 residues long. Germline CDR1 SGHTA, CDR2 FQGNSA. As DNA, the CDR3 is TGTGCCAGCAGCTTAACGGGACAGTCTAATGAAAAACTGTTTTTT. Translation gives CASSLTGQSNEKLFF.

The genes are TRBV14 and TRBJ2-2, with D possibly being TRBD1 (6 bases). Germline assignment: CDR1 SGHDN and CDR2 FVKESK. The CDR3 loop spans 15 amino acids. The ends were cut back, 4 bases at V and 4 bases at J, with 13 bases in the middle. Here the CDR3 DNA reads TGTGCCAGCAGCCCCCGAGGGGGAGCCACCGGGGAGCTGTTTTTT. This encodes CASSPRGGATGELFF.

The J gene is TRBJ2-2, the V gene TRBV5-4; 10 bases are a match to TRBD2. V was pared by 0 bases and J by 4 bases, with 3 bases of the junction left unmatched. The CDR3 totals 16 residues. Germline values: CDR1 SGHNT, CDR2 YYREEE (reference sequence). The CDR3 DNA reads TGTGCCAGCAGCTTGGGGCTAGCGGGGGTCACCGGGGAGCTGTTTTTT. This sequence encodes CASSLGLAGVTGELFF.

This clone is a singleton in its sample. The V and J genes are TRBV6-5 and TRBJ1-3; the match to TRBD1 covers 8 bases. The ends lost 4 bases at V and 1 base at J; junction bases unmatched: 6. Germline loops: CDR1 MNHEY, CDR2 SVGAGI. This CDR3 has 16 amino acids. For the CDR3, the DNA is TGTGCCAGCAGTTTCAAGTGGACAGGGTCTGGAAACACCATATATTTT. It encodes CASSFKWTGSGNTIYF.

This chain connects TRBV10-3 to TRBJ2-5; possibly TRBD2 for D (6 bases). The ends were cut back, 8 bases at V and 7 bases at J, with 14 bases in the middle. Germline values: CDR1 ENHRY, CDR2 SYGVKD. The length of the CDR3 is 12 residues. CDR3 in amino acids: CAIGSSEVTQYF. The CDR3 DNA follows: TGTGCCATCGGATCTAGCGAGGTGACCCAGTACTTC.

The V call is TRBV2, the J call TRBJ1-1; perhaps TRBD1 as D (5 bases). This CDR3 is 14 amino acids long. Trimming cost V 3 bases and J 5 bases, with 13 bases left between them. Germline V CDR1 and CDR2: SNHLY, FYNNEI. The CDR3 bases are TGTGCCAGCAGTGACCCGGGACTAGGGACTGAAGCTTTCTTT. Protein sequence: CASSDPGLGTEAFF.

This clone has just a few counts. The J gene is TRBJ2-7, the V gene TRBV7-2; 12 bases fit TRBD2. CDR3 length equals 15 residues. Germline trimming cut 2 bases from V and 3 bases from J; bases unmatched to any gene: 2. Germline V CDR1 and CDR2: SGHTA, FQGNSA. The DNA for the CDR3 is TGTGCCAGCAGCTTAACTAGCGGGGGGCACTACGAGCAGTACTTC. Its translation: CASSLTSGGHYEQYF.

The V and J genes are TRBV10-3 and TRBJ1-2; D remains unclear. The CDR3 is 14 residues long. The V and J ends lost 0 bases and 6 bases respectively, with 11 bases between them. Germline V gene sequence: CDR1 ENHRY, CDR2 SYGVKD. The CDR3 reads CAISESNQVNGYTF. Here the CDR3 DNA reads TGTGCCATCAGTGAGTCCAACCAGGTAAATGGCTACACCTTC.

This clone was picked up one time. The V call is TRBV11-2, the J call TRBJ1-2; no clear D gene. V lost 5 bases to trimming and J lost 7 bases, with 14 bases between them. The CDR3 consists of 13 residues. CDR1 and CDR2 (germline): SGHAT, FQNNGV. The CDR3 nucleotides read TGTGCCAGCAGCGCCAGCAAGGGATTTGGCTACACCTTC. Translating it yields CASSASKGFGYTF.

This clone showed up just a few times. This chain joins TRBV5-1 and TRBJ2-7; TRBD1 agrees at 7 bases. V dropped 4 bases and J dropped 4; count of bases not matched to a gene: 8. Germline V lookup: CDR1 SGHRS, CDR2 YFSETQ. This CDR3 is built from 14 residues. The CDR3 coding sequence is TGCGCCAGCAGCGACACAGGGGTTGTATACGAGCAGTACTTC. Translation gives CASSDTGVVYEQYF.

The V gene is TRBV5-1, the J gene TRBJ1-1; 8 bases are a match to TRBD1. The CDR3 length is 15 residues. V trimming: 3 bases; J trimming: 1 base; junction bases outside the gene matches: 5. CDR1 is SGHRS, CDR2 YFSETQ, per germline. The CDR3 reads CASSWAGTGNTEAFF. The CDR3 DNA sequence: TGCGCCAGCAGCTGGGCCGGGACAGGGAACACTGAAGCTTTCTTT. The whole variable domain, filled in from reference TRBV5-1 and TRBJ1-1, reads KAGVTQTPRYLIKTRGQQVTLSCSPISGHRSVSWYQQTPGQGLQFLFEYFSETQRNKGNFPGRFSGRQFSNSRSEMNVSTLELGDSALYLCASSWAGTGNTEAFFGQGTRLTVV.

The CDR3 DNA follows: TGTGCCAGCAGCCCTGGACAGGGAAGAAACGTCCTGACTTTC. This gives the protein CASSPGQGRNVLTF. V and J are TRBV5-4 and TRBJ2-6, with TRBD1 matching 8 bases. The CDR3 length is 14 residues. V lost 4 bases and J lost 10; bases outside the gene matches: 7. From germline, CDR1 is SGHNT and CDR2 YYREEE (reference sequence). The full variable domain, with the rest looked up from reference TRBV5-4 and TRBJ2-6, is ETGVTQSPTHLIKTRGQQVTLRCSSQSGHNTVSWYQQALGQGPQFIFQYYREEENGRGNFPPRFSGLQFPNYSSELNVNALELDDSALYLCASSPGQGRNVLTFGAGSRLTVL.

This rearrangement joins TRBV15 to TRBJ1-5, with 7 positions matching TRBD1. Germline V gene lookup returns CDR1 LNHNV and CDR2 YYDKDF (reference sequence). CDR3 length equals 16 residues. After removal of 2 bases from V and 4 bases from J, the junction contained 8 bases not matched to a gene. The CDR3: CATSRSLAGGNQPQHF. The CDR3 nucleotides read TGTGCCACCAGCAGATCCCTGGCAGGGGGGAATCAGCCCCAGCATTTT.

The V gene is TRBV11-2, the J gene TRBJ2-7, with D perhaps matching TRBD1 or TRBD2 (5 bases each). CDR1 is SGHAT and CDR2 is FQNNGV in the germline V gene. V lost 1 base and J 2 bases, leaving 9 bases between the germline ends. The CDR3 has 14 amino acids. CDR3 nucleotide sequence: TGTGCCAGCAGCTTAGTTCTGGGGGCCTACGAGCAGTACTTC. It codes for CASSLVLGAYEQYF.

CDR3 DNA sequence: TGCAGCGTCGGATTCCCTCAAGGGGTCCCCGGGGGAATTAACTATGGCTACACCTTC. Translated, it gives CSVGFPQGVPGGINYGYTF. This chain uses TRBV29-1 with TRBJ1-2; D is perhaps TRBD1 (5 bases). From germline, CDR1 is SQVTM and CDR2 ANQGSEA. V lost 6 bases to trimming and J lost 1 base, with 30 bases between them. The CDR3 extends over 19 amino acids.

The gene calls are TRBV5-1 and TRBJ2-3; no clear D gene. The length of the CDR3 is 13 residues. V shed 0 bases and J shed 9 bases, with 11 bases lying between them. The germline gives CDR1 SGHRS, CDR2 YFSETQ. CDR3 loop: CASSLDGASTQYF. The CDR3 DNA reads TGCGCCAGCAGCTTGGATGGCGCCTCGACGCAGTATTTT.

This clone came up once. The chain couples TRBV14 to TRBJ2-5; D not certain. CDR1 is SGHDN and CDR2 is FVKESK in the germline V gene. The CDR3 totals 12 residues. The V end lost 1 base, the J end lost 4 bases, and 4 bases lay between the germline ends. The CDR3 loop is CASSQGSETQYF. The CDR3 DNA is TGTGCCAGCAGCCAAGGATCAGAGACCCAGTACTTC.